This passage covers 27 T cell receptor beta chains from one sample sequenced in a study of metastatic and nonmetastatic thyroid tumors. The entire patient cohort was treatment-naive prior to thyroid surgery. Using MiXCR, TCRdb reanalyzed the PCR reads. The sample shows 35,000 to 45,000 clones, 3% to 3.5% of them seen only once. Sequenced input: blood. These receptor sequences come from a female donor with papillary thyroid cancer or a benign thyroid nodule (not recorded which). Some clones in this sample may be carry-over from other donors' samples.

This clone was counted at least ten times. This sequence joins TRBV20-1 and TRBJ2-7; D might be TRBD2 (6 bases). The V end lost 2 bases, the J end lost 4 bases, and 12 bases lay between the germline ends. CDR3 length: 13 amino acids. The germline V gene has CDR1 DFQATT and CDR2 SNEGSKA (reference sequence). CDR3 coding DNA: TGCAGTGCTAGAACCCTTCGGGGGTACGAGCAGTACTTC. This gives the protein CSARTLRGYEQYF.

This rearrangement joins TRBV19 to TRBJ1-1; D ambiguous. This CDR3 region has 14 residues. Germline V gene sequence: CDR1 LNHDA, CDR2 SQIVND (reference sequence). V was shortened by 7 bases and J by 0 bases, with 12 bases between the two germline ends. CDR3 protein: CASNNIPMNTEAFF. The CDR3 nucleotides read TGTGCCAGTAACAACATTCCGATGAACACTGAAGCTTTCTTT.

The table lists this clone with many counts. This chain connects TRBV5-6 to TRBJ2-7; TRBD1 matches at 10 bases. Looked up from germline, CDR1 is SGHDT and CDR2 is YYEEEE. The CDR3 extends over 15 amino acids. Germline trimming cut 4 bases from V and 2 bases from J; bases unmatched to any gene: 6. The CDR3 nucleotides read TGTGCCAGCAGCCGCGACAGGGGGCAGGCCTACGAGCAGTACTTC. Encoded protein: CASSRDRGQAYEQYF.

In the case of this clone: The limits of the CDR3 on the DNA are not certain, so only TCRdb's listed CDR3 is given. The chain carries TRBV30 and TRBJ2-6; the table's D call TRBD1 went unverified against the DNA. CDR1 and CDR2 (germline): GTSNPN, SVGIG (reference sequence). A total of 16 residues make up the CDR3, ends included. CDR3 loop: CAWSKGVGVGANVLTF.

In its sample, this clone was seen a few times. The junction does not match germline at one end; this may be a read error. The V and J genes are TRBV7-7 and TRBJ2-1; 8 positions agree with TRBD2. The CDR3 has 15 amino acids. CDR1 and CDR2 (germline): SSHAT, FNYEAQ (reference sequence). CDR3 DNA: TGTGCTAGCAGCCTTAGCGGGGAATCCTACAATGAGCAGTTCTTC. Its translation: CASSLSGESYNEQFF.

This clone was seen a handful of times. CDR3 DNA sequence: TGCAGTGCTAGACGGACAGGGAGCTACGAGCAGTACTTC. Amino acids: CSARRTGSYEQYF. This sequence joins TRBV20-1 and TRBJ2-7; 8 bases are shared with TRBD1. The CDR3 length is 13 residues. The germline V gene encodes CDR1 DFQATT and CDR2 SNEGSKA (reference sequence). J was trimmed by 3 bases and V by 2 bases; bases with no gene match: 3.

The genes are TRBV6-2 or TRBV6-3 and TRBJ2-7, with TRBD2 as a possible D gene (6 bases). Germline V gene sequence: CDR1 MNHEY, CDR2 SVGEGT. The CDR3 runs to 15 residues. V gave up 5 bases and J gave up 0 bases, with 14 bases separating them. The CDR3 reads CASSPWPRGSYEQYF. The CDR3 DNA sequence: TGTGCCAGCAGTCCGTGGCCGCGGGGCTCCTACGAGCAGTACTTC.

This clone was detected many times. This chain joins TRBV3-1 and TRBJ2-1; 10 bases match TRBD2. This CDR3 has 16 residues. The J segment lost 7 bases and the V segment lost 5 bases, leaving 11 bases of the junction unmatched. Germline V gene data show CDR1 as LGHDT and CDR2 as YNNKEL (reference sequence). In nucleotides, the CDR3 is TGTGCCAGCAGCAACTTAGCGGGAGGACCGTCGAATGAGCAGTTCTTC. Residues: CASSNLAGGPSNEQFF.

This clone was seen at least ten times. V and J are TRBV5-1 and TRBJ1-1; possible D gene TRBD1, 5 bases. This CDR3 spans 14 amino acids. V lost 4 bases, J lost 5 bases, and 15 bases lay in between. Germline V gives CDR1 SGHRS, CDR2 YFSETQ. CDR3 in amino acids: CASSRDGRGTEAFF. The CDR3 DNA sequence: TGCGCCAGCAGCCGGGACGGTCGGGGGACTGAAGCTTTCTTT. The full variable domain, rest sourced from reference TRBV5-1 and TRBJ1-1, is KAGVTQTPRYLIKTRGQQVTLSCSPISGHRSVSWYQQTPGQGLQFLFEYFSETQRNKGNFPGRFSGRQFSNSRSEMNVSTLELGDSALYLCASSRDGRGTEAFFGQGTRLTVV.

The rearrangement joins TRBV20-1 to TRBJ2-5; TRBD1 agrees at 7 bases. The CDR3 totals 11 residues. Germline loops: CDR1 DFQATT, CDR2 SNEGSKA (reference sequence). The CDR3 here is CSGTVQETQYF. CDR3 nucleotide sequence: TGCAGCGGGACAGTCCAAGAGACCCAGTACTTC.

Notes on this clone: With a much larger clone just one base away, this may be a read error. The chain employs TRBV5-8 and TRBJ2-2; TRBD1 agrees at 12 bases. Germline lookup yields CDR1 SGHTS and CDR2 YDEGEE. This CDR3 comprises 15 residues. J was trimmed by 8 bases and V by 2 bases; bases with no gene match: 4. Here the CDR3 reads CASSFLGQGAGELFF. The CDR3 DNA is TGTGCCAGCAGCTTTTTGGGACAGGGGGCTGGGGAGCTGTTTTTT. Using reference TRBV5-8 and TRBJ2-2 for the parts outside the CDR3, the full variable domain is EAGVTQSPTHLIKTRGQQATLRCSPISGHTSVYWYQQALGLGLQFLLWYDEGEERNRGNFPPRFSGRQFPNYSSELNVNALELEDSALYLCASSFLGQGAGELFFGEGSRLTVL.

This clone was detected many times. V usage is TRBV19 and J usage is TRBJ1-1, with a tentative D call TRBD1 (5 bases). This CDR3 is built from 15 residues. CDR1 and CDR2 from the germline V gene are LNHDA and SQIVND (reference sequence). Trimming pared 3 bases from V and 5 bases from J, leaving 16 bases between. In nucleotides, the CDR3 is TGTGCCAGTAGTATTCGCCGACAGAGTTGGACTGAAGCTTTCTTT. Translating it yields CASSIRRQSWTEAFF.

This clone was detected a few times. The chain carries TRBV11-2 and TRBJ2-7, with D possibly being TRBD1 (5 bases). This CDR3 is 11 amino acids long. The V gene's germline CDR1 is SGHAT and CDR2 FQNNGV. Deletions cut 4 bases from V and 9 bases from J, with 10 bases between. CDR3 loop: CASSSQGGQYF. The CDR3 bases are TGTGCCAGCAGCTCGCAGGGTGGGCAGTACTTC. The variable domain in full, with the rest retrieved from reference TRBV11-2 and TRBJ2-7, is EAGVAQSPRYKIIEKRQSVAFWCNPISGHATLYWYQQILGQGPKLLIQFQNNGVVDDSQLPKDRFSAERLKGVDSTLKIQPAKLEDSAVYLCASSSQGGQYFGPGTRLTVT.

There are many counts of this clone. The chain is built from TRBV6-1 and TRBJ2-7; D remains ambiguous. The germline CDR1 and CDR2 sequences are MNHNS and SASEGT. CDR3 length: 13 residues. Trimming shortened V by 6 bases and J by 3 bases, and 12 bases separated the two germline ends. CDR3 nucleotides: TGTGCCAGCAGCCCCACCACGAACTACGAGCAGTACTTC. Amino acids: CASSPTTNYEQYF.

Ten or more counts support this clone. V gene TRBV7-8 combines with J gene TRBJ1-5; D possibly corresponds to TRBD1 (5 bases). Trimming removed 2 bases at V and 9 bases at J, with 14 bases between. Per the germline V gene, CDR1 is SGHVS and CDR2 is FQNEAQ. CDR3 length: 14 amino acids. Here the CDR3 reads CASSLSGRGWPQHF. CDR3 sequence (DNA): TGTGCCAGCAGCTTATCGGGGCGGGGATGGCCCCAGCATTTT.

This clone was observed many times. The genes are TRBV28 and TRBJ2-7; D may be TRBD1 or TRBD2 (6 bases each). The CDR3 length is 13 residues. V was cut by 7 bases and J by 3 bases, with 13 bases left in between. The germline gives CDR1 MDHEN, CDR2 SYDVKM. CDR3 nucleotides: TGTGCCAGCACCCAACAGGGACTCTACGAGCAGTACTTC. Encoded protein: CASTQQGLYEQYF. The whole variable domain, remainder taken from reference TRBV28 and TRBJ2-7, is DVKVTQSSRYLVKRTGEKVFLECVQDMDHENMFWYRQDPGLGLRLIYFSYDVKMKEKGDIPEGYSVSREKKERFSLILESASTNQTSMYLCASTQQGLYEQYFGPGTRLTVT.

This clone turned up a few times. The rearrangement uses TRBV12-3 or TRBV12-4 and TRBJ1-1; D possibly corresponds to TRBD1 (5 bases). The ends were cut back, 6 bases at V and 6 bases at J, with 14 bases in the middle. The CDR3 length is 13 residues. The CDR3 sequence: CASRPGSLPEAFF. CDR3 in DNA: TGTGCCAGCAGACCAGGGTCCCTCCCTGAAGCTTTCTTT.

This clone was detected ten times or more. The rearrangement joins TRBV30 to TRBJ2-2; maybe TRBD2 (6 bases). V shed 7 bases and J shed 8 bases, with 14 bases lying between them. The CDR3 runs 12 residues. In germline, CDR1 is GTSNPN, CDR2 SVGIG (reference sequence). The CDR3 sequence: CASVLALGELFF. DNA for the CDR3: TGTGCCTCGGTTCTAGCGTTGGGGGAGCTGTTTTTT.

This clone was counted between two and nine times. The chain has TRBV6-1 and TRBJ1-4; D ambiguous. Germline lookup yields CDR1 MNHNS and CDR2 SASEGT. The CDR3 has 12 residues. Trimming took 6 bases from V and 6 from J, leaving 8 bases between them. The CDR3 bases are TGTGCCAGCAGCTCACTCCATGAAAAACTGTTTTTT. It translates to CASSSLHEKLFF.

This clone was counted only a few times. The chain is built from TRBV19 and TRBJ2-2; no definite D call. V was pared by 3 bases and J by 5 bases, with 13 bases between. Germline assignment: CDR1 LNHDA and CDR2 SQIVND (reference sequence). The CDR3 contains 15 residues. The CDR3 nucleotides read TGTGCCAGTAGTATGGAAGGGATAGAAACCGGGGAGCTGTTTTTT. Amino acid sequence: CASSMEGIETGELFF.

The chain has TRBV6-1 and TRBJ2-2, with 13 bases matching TRBD2. The V segment lost 4 bases and the J segment 4 bases; nucleotides outside the gene matches: 9. Germline V gives CDR1 MNHNS, CDR2 SASEGT. The CDR3 consists of 18 residues. The CDR3 nucleotides read TGTGCCAGCAGTGTTTCCGGGACTAGCGGGATCCCCACCGGGGAGCTGTTTTTT. Its translation is CASSVSGTSGIPTGELFF.

At least ten counts were recorded for this clone. V usage is TRBV7-2 and J usage is TRBJ2-3; possibly TRBD1 for D (6 bases). The CDR3 has 12 residues. The germline V gene encodes CDR1 SGHTA and CDR2 FQGNSA. V was pared by 5 bases and J by 6 bases, with 9 bases between. CDR3 nucleotides: TGTGCCAGCAGCCCGCAGGGGGATACGCAGTATTTT. It codes for CASSPQGDTQYF.

The table lists this clone with many counts. The chain carries TRBV9 and TRBJ2-7, with TRBD2 matching 10 bases. CDR1 is SGDLS, CDR2 YYNGEE, per germline. The V segment lost 0 bases and the J segment 5 bases; nucleotides outside the gene matches: 8. This CDR3 is 16 amino acids long. The chain's CDR3 is CASSVALAGDVDEQYF. Written as DNA, the CDR3 is TGTGCCAGCAGCGTAGCGCTAGCGGGAGATGTCGACGAGCAGTACTTC. Together with reference TRBV9 and TRBJ2-7, the CDR3 gives the full variable domain: DSGVTQTPKHLITATGQRVTLRCSPRSGDLSVYWYQQSLDQGLQFLIQYYNGEERAKGNILERFSAQQFPDLHSELNLSSLELGDSALYFCASSVALAGDVDEQYFGPGTRLTVT.

This clone was picked up many times. CDR3 protein: CSARDPSGPGGEQYF. The CDR3 DNA is TGCAGTGCTAGAGACCCCTCGGGGCCGGGGGGCGAGCAGTACTTC. The chain couples TRBV20-1 to TRBJ2-7, with TRBD2 matching over 7 bases. J gave up 6 bases and V 0 bases, and 11 bases lay outside the gene matches. Germline-derived CDR1 and CDR2 are DFQATT and SNEGSKA (reference sequence). This CDR3 is built from 15 residues.

This clone was seen at least ten times. The V and J genes are TRBV11-2 and TRBJ2-5; 7 nucleotides match TRBD2. Germline trimming cut 3 bases from V and 1 base from J; bases unmatched to any gene: 11. Germline V gene data show CDR1 as SGHAT and CDR2 as FQNNGV. The CDR3 loop spans 17 amino acids. The CDR3 region is CASSLRGGVAGQETQYF. For the CDR3, the DNA is TGTGCCAGCAGCTTGCGTGGGGGAGTAGCGGGCCAAGAGACCCAGTACTTC.

This clone was detected many times. The rearrangement joins TRBV6-1 to TRBJ1-6; 11 bases line up with TRBD1. Per the germline V gene, CDR1 is MNHNS and CDR2 is SASEGT. With V trimmed by 5 bases and J by 13 bases, 7 bases remained unmatched. This CDR3 has 14 residues. The CDR3 protein is CASSRTGGESPLHF. CDR3 nucleotide sequence: TGTGCCAGCAGTAGGACAGGGGGCGAATCCCCCCTCCACTTT.

This clone was seen only a few times. A much larger clone sits a single nucleotide away, making a read error possible. The sample carries other DNA sequences with the same CDR3. CDR3 region: CASSSAASYDEQFF. The CDR3 DNA reads as TGTGCCAGCAGTTCGGCAGCATCATACGATGAGCAGTTCTTC. The chain joins TRBV27 to TRBJ2-1; D is uncertain. In germline, CDR1 is MNHEY, CDR2 SMNVEV (reference sequence). This CDR3 comprises 14 residues. With 4 bases removed from V and 8 bases from J, the gap between germline ends came to 15 bases.